The 27 T cell receptor beta chains below were found in one sample sequenced in a study of cytomegalovirus exposure and HLA in healthy donors. PCR used 60 Vbeta primers and 13 Jbeta primers. Only in-frame clones appear in the TCRdb table, and some are missing; sequencing was by immunoSEQ multiplex PCR. The table lists approximately 150,000 clones, 81% of them singletons. Sequenced input: PBMCs. Receptor source: a young woman in good health and CMV-seropositive.

This clone is a singleton in its sample. V is TRBV4-3 and J is TRBJ1-4, with 8 bases that match TRBD1. This CDR3 has 18 amino acids. The V and J ends lost 0 bases and 4 bases, in that order; junction bases with no gene match: 10. The germline gives CDR1 LGHNA, CDR2 YSLEER. The CDR3 region is CASSQESGTGYFNEKLFF. The CDR3 bases are TGCGCCAGCAGCCAAGAATCCGGGACAGGCTACTTTAATGAAAAACTGTTTTTT.

About this clone: Different DNA sequences within this sample yield the same CDR3. The CDR3 region is CASSEIRNTEAFF. As DNA, the CDR3 is TGTGCCAGCAGTGAAATTCGGAACACTGAAGCTTTCTTT. This chain uses TRBV6-1 with TRBJ1-1; D remains unclear. The CDR3 is made up of 13 amino acids. Germline loops: CDR1 MNHNS, CDR2 SASEGT. Trimming took 2 bases from V and 1 from J, leaving 5 bases between them.

This rearrangement joins TRBV4-1 to TRBJ1-1, with a weak D call TRBD1 (5 bases). Germline loops: CDR1 MGHRA, CDR2 YSYEKL. The CDR3 has 13 amino acids. V lost 3 bases to trimming and J lost 4 bases, with 9 bases between them. CDR3 residues: CASSQMGPTEAFF. The DNA of the CDR3 is TGCGCCAGCAGCCAGATGGGGCCCACTGAAGCTTTCTTT.

The chain recombines TRBV6-5 with TRBJ1-2; 9 bases agree with TRBD1. V was pared by 5 bases and J by 6 bases, with 10 bases of the junction left unmatched. The CDR3 length is 15 residues. Germline-derived CDR1 and CDR2 are MNHEY and SVGAGI. The CDR3 reads CASSPDGDREDGYTF. DNA for the CDR3: TGTGCCAGCAGTCCGGATGGGGACAGGGAAGATGGCTACACCTTC.

The chain has TRBV2 and TRBJ1-5; D gene uncertain. The CDR3 has 15 residues. Trimming took 4 bases from V and 0 from J, leaving 10 bases between them. From germline, CDR1 is SNHLY and CDR2 FYNNEI. The CDR3 loop reads CASSGGGHSNQPQHF. CDR3 nucleotide sequence: TGTGCCAGCAGTGGAGGAGGCCATAGCAATCAGCCCCAGCATTTT.

The rearrangement links TRBV7-9 to TRBJ2-5; 13 nucleotides match TRBD2. The trim removed 6 bases at V and 2 bases at J, leaving 15 bases unmatched. CDR1 and CDR2 (germline): SEHNR, FQNEAQ (reference sequence). CDR3 length: 19 residues. Written as DNA, the CDR3 is TGTGCCAGCAGTTGGCGGGCCCTGGGGACTAGCGGGATACAAGAGACCCAGTACTTC. This encodes CASSWRALGTSGIQETQYF.

The genes are TRBV19 and TRBJ1-3; no definite D call. The CDR3 runs to 12 residues. In germline, CDR1 is LNHDA, CDR2 SQIVND (reference sequence). The germline V and J ends were trimmed by 7 bases and 8 bases, with 12 bases remaining between them. CDR3 residues: CASTPEGYTIYF. CDR3 nucleotides: TGTGCCAGTACCCCCGAGGGATACACCATATATTTT.

The chain links TRBV7-2 to TRBJ2-5, with TRBD2 matching 13 bases. The V gene's germline CDR1 is SGHTA and CDR2 FQGNSA. The V gene end was trimmed by 5 bases and the J gene end by 0 bases; junction bases not matched to a gene: 6. This CDR3 spans 17 amino acids. In nucleotides, the CDR3 is TGTGCCAGCAGCGACAAACTAGCGGGGGGGTACCAAGAGACCCAGTACTTC. It is translated as CASSDKLAGGYQETQYF.

The rearrangement uses TRBV14 and TRBJ2-7; tentative D call: TRBD2 (5 bases). Trimming pared 0 bases from V and 3 bases from J, leaving 15 bases between. In germline, CDR1 is SGHDN, CDR2 FVKESK. The CDR3 runs to 16 residues. CDR3: CASSQDFAGDGYEQYF. The CDR3 DNA sequence: TGTGCCAGCAGCCAAGATTTCGCCGGGGATGGCTACGAGCAGTACTTC.

V and J are TRBV9 and TRBJ1-1; a possible D gene is TRBD1 (5 bases). CDR1 and CDR2 (germline): SGDLS, YYNGEE. The ends were cut back, 7 bases at V and 0 bases at J, with 10 bases in the middle. The CDR3 loop spans 13 amino acids. This CDR3 reads CASQGEMNTEAFF. CDR3 in DNA: TGTGCCAGCCAGGGCGAAATGAACACTGAAGCTTTCTTT.

CDR3 in DNA: TGTGCCAGCAGCCCACCGACAGGGGTTCAGCCCCAGCATTTT. Its protein product is CASSPPTGVQPQHF. The chain employs TRBV5-8 and TRBJ1-5, with 8 bases lining up with TRBD1. The ends lost 4 bases at V and 6 bases at J; junction bases unmatched: 6. Germline V CDR1 and CDR2: SGHTS, YDEGEE. The CDR3 sequence is 14 residues long.

This clone was observed a single time. V and J are TRBV4-1 and TRBJ2-7; TRBD2 aligns across 8 bases. The CDR3 runs to 15 residues. The V gene end was trimmed by 8 bases and the J gene end by 0 bases; junction bases not matched to a gene: 9. Germline assignment: CDR1 MGHRA and CDR2 YSYEKL. CDR3 protein: CASQRTGGSSYEQYF. CDR3 bases: TGCGCCAGCCAAAGAACGGGAGGGAGCTCCTACGAGCAGTACTTC.

This chain uses TRBV11-2 with TRBJ1-2; TRBD1 aligns across 8 bases. The CDR3 extends over 15 amino acids. Germline assignment: CDR1 SGHAT and CDR2 FQNNGV. Losses at the gene ends were 1 base for V and 4 bases for J; bases not matched to a gene: 5. The CDR3 coding sequence is TGTGCCAGCAGCTTAGTCGGCAGGGGGCTCTATGGCTACACCTTC. It translates to CASSLVGRGLYGYTF.

The chain employs TRBV7-3 and TRBJ2-1, with 10 bases that match TRBD2. V lost 6 bases, J lost 3 bases, and 5 bases stayed unmatched. Per germline, CDR1 SGHTA and CDR2 FQGTGA. This CDR3 has 15 amino acids. CDR3 loop: CASSLAGGVYNEQFF. CDR3 nucleotides: TGTGCCAGCAGTTTAGCGGGGGGAGTCTACAATGAGCAGTTCTTC.

This rearrangement joins TRBV27 to TRBJ2-3; D might be TRBD1 (6 bases). The length of the CDR3 is 15 residues. Germline CDR1 reads MNHEY; CDR2 reads SMNVEV (reference sequence). V was shortened by 8 bases and J by 3 bases, with 18 bases between the two germline ends. Here the CDR3 DNA reads TGTGCCAGCGCAAAAAAACAGGGAAATACAGATACGCAGTATTTT. This gives the protein CASAKKQGNTDTQYF.

The rearrangement uses TRBV19 and TRBJ1-5; tentatively, D is TRBD1 (5 bases). CDR3 length: 15 residues. With 1 base removed from V and 5 bases from J, the gap between germline ends came to 12 bases. CDR1 is LNHDA, CDR2 SQIVND, per germline (reference sequence). The CDR3 spells CASSIAKGSYQPQHF. The CDR3 DNA is TGTGCCAGTAGTATAGCTAAGGGGTCCTATCAGCCCCAGCATTTT.

V usage is TRBV6-1 and J usage is TRBJ2-1; the match to TRBD1 covers 9 bases. The CDR3 is 16 residues long. Trimming took 0 bases from V and 4 from J; bases not matched to a gene: 4. CDR1 and CDR2 (germline): MNHNS, SASEGT. CDR3 amino acids: CASSEAQGAAYNEQFF. CDR3 coding DNA: TGTGCCAGCAGTGAAGCACAGGGGGCGGCTTACAATGAGCAGTTCTTC.

V is TRBV5-1 and J is TRBJ2-7, with TRBD1 as a possible D gene (5 bases). Trimming shortened V by 4 bases and J by 3 bases, and 23 bases separated the two germline ends. Germline V lookup: CDR1 SGHRS, CDR2 YFSETQ. This CDR3 has 17 amino acids. CDR3 sequence: CASSAEDGSDIIYEQYF. For the CDR3, the DNA is TGCGCCAGCAGCGCAGAGGACGGATCGGACATAATCTACGAGCAGTACTTC.

The chain employs TRBV30 and TRBJ2-5; no clear D gene. The CDR3 spans 12 residues. V was trimmed by 5 bases and J by 5 bases, leaving 12 bases between them. Germline values: CDR1 GTSNPN, CDR2 SVGIG (reference sequence). CDR3 amino acids: CAWAGFRETQYF. Here the CDR3 DNA reads TGTGCCTGGGCCGGGTTTAGGGAGACCCAGTACTTC.

This clone was detected once. This rearrangement joins TRBV19 to TRBJ2-2; 12 bases match TRBD2. Germline lookup yields CDR1 LNHDA and CDR2 SQIVND (reference sequence). J lost 1 base, V lost 1 base, and 7 bases had no gene match. This CDR3 has 19 amino acids. The DNA for the CDR3 is TGTGCCAGTAGTATAGGCGGGACTAGCGGGTTCGTGAACACCGGGGAGCTGTTTTTT. Protein: CASSIGGTSGFVNTGELFF.

This clone was seen only a few times. The V call is TRBV7-8, the J call TRBJ1-3, with 11 nucleotides matching TRBD1. The CDR3 covers 18 residues. J lost 4 bases, V lost 6 bases, and 14 bases had no gene match. The germline gives CDR1 SGHVS, CDR2 FQNEAQ. The CDR3 DNA follows: TGTGCCAGCAGTTCCGGGACAGGGGGTAAAAAATACGGAAACACCATATATTTT. Translating gives CASSSGTGGKKYGNTIYF. Full variable domain (remainder filled in from reference TRBV7-8 and TRBJ1-3): GAGVSQSPRYKVAKRGQDVALRCDPISGHVSLFWYQQALGQGPEFLTYFQNEAQLDKSGLPSDRFFAERPEGSVSTLKIQRTQQEDSAVYLCASSSGTGGKKYGNTIYFGEGSWLTVV.

The V call is TRBV25-1, the J call TRBJ2-5, with 16 bases that match TRBD2. The last part of the DNA fits TRBJ2-7 better; the J call may be wrong. Germline V lookup: CDR1 MGHDK, CDR2 SYGVNS. The CDR3 is 17 amino acids. CDR3 protein: CASSDPGLAGGVYEQYF. In DNA, the CDR3 is TGTGCCAGCAGTGATCCGGGACTAGCGGGGGGGGTCTACGAGCAGTACTTC.

This sequence joins TRBV7-3 and TRBJ2-3, with D tentatively TRBD2 (7 bases). Germline-derived CDR1 and CDR2 are SGHTA and FQGTGA. V was pared by 5 bases and J by 5 bases, with 11 bases between. The CDR3 consists of 13 residues. The chain's CDR3 is CASSPGGLDTQYF. In nucleotides, the CDR3 is TGTGCCAGCAGCCCCGGGGGGCTAGATACGCAGTATTTT.

The chain employs TRBV6-1 and TRBJ2-2; TRBD1 agrees at 7 bases. The CDR3 loop spans 15 amino acids. Trimming at V came to 7 bases and at J to 8 bases, leaving 13 bases not matched to a gene. Germline lookup yields CDR1 MNHNS and CDR2 SASEGT. Here the CDR3 reads CASMEGGGFWGELFF. CDR3 bases: TGTGCCAGCATGGAAGGGGGCGGATTCTGGGGGGAGCTGTTTTTT.

J is TRBJ1-6 and V is TRBV2; TRBD1 matches 7 bases. In germline, CDR1 is SNHLY, CDR2 FYNNEI. The CDR3 length is 14 residues. The J segment lost 9 bases and the V segment lost 4 bases, leaving 6 bases of the junction unmatched. The CDR3 sequence: CASSVETGTSPLHF. Here the CDR3 DNA reads TGTGCCAGCAGTGTGGAGACAGGGACTTCACCCCTCCACTTT.

The rearrangement links TRBV11-2 to TRBJ2-3; 13 nucleotides match TRBD2. Germline V gene sequence: CDR1 SGHAT, CDR2 FQNNGV. The CDR3 runs to 17 residues. V was clipped by 1 base and J by 3 bases; unmatched bases: 4. The CDR3 here is CASSLATSGGSTDTQYF. The CDR3 DNA sequence: TGTGCCAGCAGCTTAGCGACTAGCGGGGGGTCGACAGATACGCAGTATTTT.

This clone has just a few counts. The chain uses TRBV5-4 and TRBJ2-3; TRBD1 matches 7 bases. The CDR3 is 14 amino acids. J was trimmed by 4 bases and V by 0 bases; bases with no gene match: 2. Germline assignment: CDR1 SGHNT and CDR2 YYREEE (reference sequence). The CDR3 protein is CASSLGTGADTQYF. Here the CDR3 DNA reads TGTGCCAGCAGCTTGGGTACAGGGGCAGATACGCAGTATTTT.